These T cell receptor beta chains were read from a single sample in a study of cytomegalovirus exposure and HLA in healthy donors. Libraries were prepared by immunoSEQ multiplex PCR; TCRdb keeps only in-frame clonotypes and omits some of them. The sample has approximately 140,000 clones; 70% to 75% are singletons. Sequencing was done on a sample of PBMCs. The receptors were sampled from a woman in her forties in good health and CMV-seronegative. Each CDR3 is given with its conserved first and last residue. The order of the fields is D gene, clone size, J gene, V gene, CDR3 DNA, CDR3 protein. A D gene is named only where the DNA matches it firmly. Only some rows state a clone size, as once, few, many or a class for expanded clones.

>.|.|TRBJ1-1|TRBV5-4
TGTGCCGGGGGGGTTTTTTTGGACACTGAAGCTTTCTTT
CAGGVFLDTEAFF
>TRBD2|.|TRBJ2-3|TRBV6-1
TGTGCCAGCGGGGGAGCGGGGGGGTGGGATACGCAGTATTTT
CASGGAGGWDTQYF
>TRBD2|.|TRBJ2-1|TRBV11-3
TGTGCCAGCAGCAAACTAGCGGGGGATTACAATGAGCAGTTCTTC
CASSKLAGDYNEQFF
>TRBD1|.|TRBJ1-1|TRBV11-2
TGTGCCAGCAGCTTATCAGGGGGTAGTGGTGGTGAAGCTTTCTTT
CASSLSGGSGGEAFF
>.|.|TRBJ2-3|TRBV5-4
TGTGCCAGCATGAGAGGGGGTAGCACAGATACGCAGTATTTT
CASMRGGSTDTQYF
>TRBD2|.|TRBJ2-2|TRBV4-2
TGTGCCAGCAGCCCCCTCGGCCTGGCGGGGGGCAACACCGGGGAGCTGTTTTTT
CASSPLGLAGGNTGELFF
>.|.|TRBJ2-5|TRBV10-3
TGTGCCATTTCCGGGACCCGGGGGCAAGAGACCCAGTACTTC
CAISGTRGQETQYF
>.|.|TRBJ2-3|TRBV5-1
TGCGCCAGCAGCGTGGGTGGACTTAGCACAGATACGCAGTATTTT
CASSVGGLSTDTQYF
>.|.|TRBJ2-3|TRBV11-3
TGTGCCAGCAGCTTAGGCGGGCCTAGCACAGATACGCAGTATTTT
CASSLGGPSTDTQYF
>TRBD1|few|TRBJ1-4|TRBV2
TGTGCCAGCACTCAAGGGGGCGAATCTTGGGAAAAACTGTTTTTT
CASTQGGESWEKLFF
>.|.|TRBJ1-3|TRBV13
TGTGCCAGCAGACCGGCTACAGGCTCCATCTCTGGAAACACCATATATTTT
CASRPATGSISGNTIYF
>.|few|TRBJ2-3|TRBV4-1
TGCGCCAGCAGCCAAGTTTCGGGGACAGATACGCAGTATTTT
CASSQVSGTDTQYF
>.|.|TRBJ1-1|TRBV23-1
TGCGCCGCGCCCCTCGTCCCGCAAGCTACTGAAGCTTTCTTT
CAAPLVPQATEAFF
>.|.|TRBJ2-1|TRBV29-1
TGCAGCGTTGTGGGGGCACATTCTCTTTACGGGAATGAGCAGTTCTTC
CSVVGAHSLYGNEQFF
>TRBD1|.|TRBJ1-6|TRBV27
TGTGCCAGCAGTTCAGGACAGGGAGTGTATTCACCCCTCCACTTT
CASSSGQGVYSPLHF
>TRBD2|.|TRBJ2-3|TRBV11-3
TGTGCCAGCAGCACCCGGACTAGCGGGGGTGGCTCAGATACGCAGTATTTT
CASSTRTSGGGSDTQYF
>.|.|TRBJ2-1|TRBV6-5
TGTGCCACTAGGGTAGGGAGTGAGCAGTTCTTC
CATRVGSEQFF
>.|few|TRBJ1-1|TRBV6-1
TGTGCCAGCAGTGACCGCCCAATCCCGTTAAGCGATCGAGCTTTCTTT
CASSDRPIPLSDRAFF
>.|few|TRBJ1-3|TRBV7-2
TGTGCCAGCAGTTCGATGACAGGCTCTGGAAACACCATATATTTT
CASSSMTGSGNTIYF
>TRBD1|.|TRBJ2-1|TRBV4-1
TGCGCCAGCAGCCTCAGGGGGCCTAGAGACAATGAGCAGTTCTTC
CASSLRGPRDNEQFF
>.|.|TRBJ2-5|TRBV28
TGTGCCAGCAGATTGACTGGAGAGACCCAGTACTTC
CASRLTGETQYF
>TRBD1|.|TRBJ1-1|TRBV5-1
TGCGCCAGCATCCTAGACACAGGGGGCACTGAAGCTTTCTTT
CASILDTGGTEAFF